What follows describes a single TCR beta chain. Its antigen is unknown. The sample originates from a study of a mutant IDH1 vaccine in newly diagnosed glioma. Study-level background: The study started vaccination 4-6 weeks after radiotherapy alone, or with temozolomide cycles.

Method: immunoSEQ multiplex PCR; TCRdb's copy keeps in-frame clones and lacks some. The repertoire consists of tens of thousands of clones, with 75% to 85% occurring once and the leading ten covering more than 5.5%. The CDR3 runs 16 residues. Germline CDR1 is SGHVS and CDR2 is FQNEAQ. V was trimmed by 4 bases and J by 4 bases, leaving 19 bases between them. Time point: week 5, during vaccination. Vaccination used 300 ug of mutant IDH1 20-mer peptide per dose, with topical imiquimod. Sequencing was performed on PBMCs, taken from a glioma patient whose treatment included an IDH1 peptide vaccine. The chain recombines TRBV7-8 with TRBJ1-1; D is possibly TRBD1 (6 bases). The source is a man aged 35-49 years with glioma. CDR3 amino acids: CASSSGGAFQGTEAFF. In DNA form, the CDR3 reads TGTGCCAGCAGCTCGGGGGGGGCCTTCCAAGGCACTGAAGCTTTCTTT.